This entry lists 19 T cell receptor beta chains sequenced from one sample in a study of control samples from healthy donors and cancer patients. Sequenced by immunoSEQ multiplex PCR; TCRdb stores in-frame clones only, minus some. The sample contains around 140,000 clones, approximately 92% of which appear only once. Sequenced sample: blood. These receptor sequences come from a middle-aged man in good health.

The chain uses TRBV4-2 and TRBJ2-2, with 12 nucleotides matching TRBD2. In germline, CDR1 is LGHNA, CDR2 YNFKEQ. The length of the CDR3 is 17 residues. V lost 1 base, J lost 3 bases, and 3 bases stayed unmatched. CDR3 region: CASSQAPSGGDTGELFF. In DNA, the CDR3 is TGTGCCAGCAGCCAAGCACCTAGCGGGGGGGACACCGGGGAGCTGTTTTTT.

The chain links TRBV14 to TRBJ1-1; D is unclear. V was cut by 0 bases and J by 11 bases, with 13 bases left in between. Looked up from germline, CDR1 is SGHDN and CDR2 is FVKESK. This CDR3 has 13 amino acids. CDR3: CASSQDLSGAAFF. The CDR3 DNA is TGTGCCAGCAGCCAAGATTTGTCCGGCGCGGCTTTCTTT. Supplemented by reference TRBV14 and TRBJ1-1, the full variable domain reads EAGVTQFPSHSVIEKGQTVTLRCDPISGHDNLYWYRRVMGKEIKFLLHFVKESKQDESGMPNNRFLAERTGGTYSTLKVQPAELEDSGVYFCASSQDLSGAAFFGQGTRLTVV.

This clone was seen a few times. The chain uses TRBV6-2 or TRBV6-3 and TRBJ2-2; 7 bases align to TRBD2. Germline V gene lookup returns CDR1 MNHEY and CDR2 SVGEGT. The junction had 8 bases not matched to a gene; V was cut back by 2 bases and J by 5 bases. This CDR3 is 16 amino acids long. The CDR3 DNA reads as TGTGCCAGCAGTTACGACTTCGGGGGGAGGACCGGGGAGCTGTTTTTT. It codes for CASSYDFGGRTGELFF.

This clone was observed once. DNA for the CDR3: TGCGCCAACAACGGCTACTCCAGCCCCAATAGCAATCAGCCCCAGCATTTT. Translating gives CANNGYSSPNSNQPQHF. The V call is TRBV23-1, the J call TRBJ1-5, with no clear D. TRBV23-1 carries the ORF label, with uncertain function. Trimming pared 10 bases from V and 0 bases from J, leaving 22 bases between. CDR3 size: 17 residues.

This rearrangement joins TRBV18 to TRBJ2-5; TRBD2 aligns across 8 bases. The junction had 11 bases not matched to a gene; V was cut back by 3 bases and J by 2 bases. This CDR3 is built from 17 residues. Germline V gene sequence: CDR1 KGHSH, CDR2 LQKENI. The CDR3 DNA reads as TGTGCCAGCTCACCTTTTCCAGCGGGGGTATGGCAAGAGACCCAGTACTTC. It codes for CASSPFPAGVWQETQYF.

CDR3 nucleotide sequence: TGTGCCAGCAGCCGCACGCTCAGGGCTAACTATGGCTACACCTTC. It encodes CASSRTLRANYGYTF. V usage is TRBV5-6 and J usage is TRBJ1-2; perhaps TRBD1 as D (5 bases). This CDR3 region has 15 residues. Germline V lookup: CDR1 SGHDT, CDR2 YYEEEE. V dropped 4 bases and J dropped 0 bases, with 13 bases sitting between them. Based on the CDR3 plus reference TRBV5-6 and TRBJ1-2, the full variable domain is DAGVTQSPTHLIKTRGQQVTLRCSPKSGHDTVSWYQQALGQGPQFIFQYYEEEERQRGNFPDRFSGHQFPNYSSELNVNALLLGDSALYLCASSRTLRANYGYTFGSGTRLTVV.

The rearrangement links TRBV5-1 to TRBJ2-5; 10 nucleotides align to TRBD1. The CDR3 covers 14 residues. V was pared by 2 bases and J by 3 bases, with 1 base of the junction left unmatched. CDR1 is SGHRS, CDR2 YFSETQ, per germline. Here the CDR3 reads CASSFGQGEETQYF. The CDR3, as DNA: TGCGCCAGCAGCTTTGGACAGGGGGAAGAGACCCAGTACTTC.

V gene TRBV2 combines with J gene TRBJ2-6; 8 positions agree with TRBD1. Trimming at V came to 8 bases and at J to 3 bases, leaving 0 bases not matched to a gene. The CDR3 length is 13 residues. From germline, CDR1 is SNHLY and CDR2 FYNNEI. CDR3 bases: TGTGCCAGCGGGACAGGTGGGGCCAACGTCCTGACTTTC. Protein: CASGTGGANVLTF.

The chain joins TRBV6-2 or TRBV6-3 to TRBJ2-1; 13 bases line up with TRBD2. V shed 5 bases, J shed 6 bases, and the junction held 10 bases outside the gene matches. The germline V gene has CDR1 MNHEY and CDR2 SVGEGT. The CDR3 length is 17 residues. Here the CDR3 reads CASSTPGLAGKLNEQFF. The CDR3 nucleotides read TGTGCCAGCAGTACTCCGGGACTAGCGGGGAAGCTCAATGAGCAGTTCTTC.

V gene TRBV6-5 combines with J gene TRBJ1-1, with D tentatively TRBD1 (5 bases). The CDR3 has 16 residues. The germline V gene has CDR1 MNHEY and CDR2 SVGAGI. V shed 2 bases and J shed 10 bases, with 23 bases lying between them. CDR3 sequence (DNA): TGTGCCAGCAGTTACGCCCCGGGACGTCGTCGGGGCTCAGCTTTCTTT. As protein: CASSYAPGRRRGSAFF.

The rearrangement joins TRBV5-6 to TRBJ1-4; D may be TRBD1 (5 bases). Trimming took off 4 bases at V and 8 bases at J, with 12 bases between the two ends. Per germline, CDR1 SGHDT and CDR2 YYEEEE. The CDR3 has 13 residues. The CDR3 DNA reads TGTGCCAGCAGCGCAGGGATCTTGGAAAAACTGTTTTTT. It codes for CASSAGILEKLFF. The whole variable domain, filled in from reference TRBV5-6 and TRBJ1-4, reads DAGVTQSPTHLIKTRGQQVTLRCSPKSGHDTVSWYQQALGQGPQFIFQYYEEEERQRGNFPDRFSGHQFPNYSSELNVNALLLGDSALYLCASSAGILEKLFFGSGTQLSVL.

J is TRBJ2-1 and V is TRBV6-6; D gene ambiguous. The CDR3 is made up of 10 amino acids. Germline values: CDR1 MNHNY, CDR2 SVGAGI (reference sequence). The V end lost 8 bases, the J end lost 10 bases, and 9 bases lay between the germline ends. The CDR3 loop is CASGNSEQFF. The CDR3 bases are TGTGCCAGCGGCAACTCAGAGCAGTTCTTC.

The chain employs TRBV20-1 and TRBJ2-3, with TRBD2 identical over 12 bases. The CDR3 sequence is 15 residues long. J gave up 6 bases and V 3 bases, and 7 bases lay outside the gene matches. CDR1 and CDR2 from the germline V gene are DFQATT and SNEGSKA (reference sequence). The chain's CDR3 is CSASGSSGGADTQYF. The CDR3 DNA reads as TGCAGTGCTAGTGGGTCTAGCGGGGGGGCTGATACGCAGTATTTT.

The V gene is TRBV7-9, the J gene TRBJ1-3; no firm D call. In germline, CDR1 is SEHNR, CDR2 FQNEAQ (reference sequence). The CDR3 has 15 amino acids. Trimming took off 1 base at V and 1 base at J, with 8 bases between the two ends. The DNA for the CDR3 is TGTGCCAGCAGCTTAGGAACACTTTCTGGAAACACCATATATTTT. Translated: CASSLGTLSGNTIYF.

The gene calls are TRBV28 and TRBJ2-3; D is possibly TRBD2 (6 bases). Trimming stripped 6 bases from V and 2 bases from J, with 18 bases between. Per germline, CDR1 MDHEN and CDR2 SYDVKM. CDR3 length equals 16 residues. CDR3 sequence reads: CASRLWSGALTDTQYF. CDR3 sequence (DNA): TGTGCCAGCAGACTATGGTCGGGAGCCCTCACAGATACGCAGTATTTT.

CDR3 sequence reads: CASSSLTIGSPLHF. The CDR3 DNA reads as TGTGCCAGCAGCTCTTTGACAATTGGGTCACCCCTCCACTTT. The chain employs TRBV7-3 and TRBJ1-6; D uncertain. With 4 bases removed from V and 10 bases from J, the gap between germline ends came to 14 bases. Germline loops: CDR1 SGHTA, CDR2 FQGTGA. This CDR3 region has 14 residues. The full variable domain, with the rest looked up from reference TRBV7-3 and TRBJ1-6, is GAGVSQTPSNKVTEKGKYVELRCDPISGHTALYWYRQSLGQGPEFLIYFQGTGAADDSGLPNDRFFAVRPEGSVSTLKIQRTERGDSAVYLCASSSLTIGSPLHFGNGTRLTVT.

The chain recombines TRBV12-3 or TRBV12-4 with TRBJ2-2; no definite D call. Trimming stripped 3 bases from V and 6 bases from J, with 5 bases between. The CDR3 length is 12 residues. The CDR3 loop is CASSLIAGELFF. The CDR3 bases are TGTGCCAGCAGTTTGATCGCCGGGGAGCTGTTTTTT.

This chain links TRBV6-1 with TRBJ1-5; D is undetermined. CDR3 length: 15 amino acids. Trimming took off 0 bases at V and 4 bases at J, with 10 bases between the two ends. CDR1 is MNHNS, CDR2 SASEGT, per germline. CDR3 amino acids: CASSEARNQNQPQHF. The CDR3 DNA reads TGTGCCAGCAGTGAAGCGCGAAACCAAAATCAGCCCCAGCATTTT.

The V gene is TRBV19, the J gene TRBJ1-3; D not certain. From germline, CDR1 is LNHDA and CDR2 SQIVND (reference sequence). The length of the CDR3 is 17 residues. Trimming took 7 bases from V and 1 from J, leaving 20 bases between them. This chain's CDR3 is CASISARRADSGNTIYF. CDR3 in DNA: TGTGCCAGTATCTCCGCGCGAAGGGCGGATTCTGGAAACACCATATATTTT.